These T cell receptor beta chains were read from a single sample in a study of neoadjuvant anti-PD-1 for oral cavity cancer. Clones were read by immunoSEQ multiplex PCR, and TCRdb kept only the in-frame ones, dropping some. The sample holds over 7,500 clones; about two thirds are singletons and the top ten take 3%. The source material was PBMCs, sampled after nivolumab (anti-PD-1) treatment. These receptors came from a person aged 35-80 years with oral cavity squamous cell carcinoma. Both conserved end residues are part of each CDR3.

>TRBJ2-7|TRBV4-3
CASSQLAGVPSYEQYF
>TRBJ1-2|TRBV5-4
CASSLVGRGDYGYTF
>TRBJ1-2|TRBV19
CASSMPTRGNYGYTF
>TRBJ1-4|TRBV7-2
CASSLGSTNEKLFF
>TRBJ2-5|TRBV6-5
CASHRGGQETQYF
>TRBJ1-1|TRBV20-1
CSARQLTEAFF
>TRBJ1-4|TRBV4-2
CASSATDRGHGKLFF
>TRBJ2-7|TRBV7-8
CASSLQHHEQYF
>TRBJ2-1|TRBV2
CASRLGVSYNEQFF
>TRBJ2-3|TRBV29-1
CSAASGPTDTQYF
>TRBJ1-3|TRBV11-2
CASSSQSGNTIYF
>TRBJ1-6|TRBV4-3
CASSQVPRTGSPLHF
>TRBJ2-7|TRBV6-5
CASSYAGTGEQYF
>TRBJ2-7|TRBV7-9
CASSGGTGGSSYEQYF
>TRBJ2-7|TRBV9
CASSPRASGIHYEQYF